A selection of T cell receptor beta chains follows, all from one sample in a study of cytomegalovirus exposure and HLA in healthy donors. Libraries were prepared by immunoSEQ multiplex PCR; TCRdb keeps only in-frame clonotypes and omits some of them. The sample records over 200,000 clones, 75% to 90% being singletons. The specimen was PBMCs. The source is a woman aged 18-29 years in good health and CMV-seronegative. CDR3s leave out the opening cysteine and the closing phenylalanine or tryptophan. Each record gives: V gene, CDR3 protein.

v_gene: TRBV27; CDR3aa: ASNSLGHTGELF
v_gene: TRBV27; CDR3aa: ASSDRGLRYGDEKLF
v_gene: TRBV27; CDR3aa: ASSFNGDLNTEAF
v_gene: TRBV13; CDR3aa: ASSLRQGNTIY
v_gene: TRBV4-2; CDR3aa: ASSQDRRGITEAF
v_gene: TRBV9; CDR3aa: ASSLSGKDYNEQF
v_gene: TRBV5-1; CDR3aa: ASSAGMEFSEAF
v_gene: TRBV10-3; CDR3aa: AINSPDRGYEQY
v_gene: TRBV7-6; CDR3aa: ASSSRTGVKDTQY
v_gene: TRBV7-2; CDR3aa: ASSLLPGGLGYT
v_gene: TRBV19; CDR3aa: ASGQGTYEQY
v_gene: TRBV29-1; CDR3aa: SVGYPARQGRSEAF
v_gene: TRBV9; CDR3aa: ASSANRVVDYGYT
v_gene: TRBV7-9; CDR3aa: ASSDDRGQETQY
v_gene: TRBV4-1; CDR3aa: ASAGRMGADTEAF
v_gene: TRBV4-1; CDR3aa: ASSQTAGRTEAF
v_gene: TRBV7-2; CDR3aa: ASSLRRNQETQY